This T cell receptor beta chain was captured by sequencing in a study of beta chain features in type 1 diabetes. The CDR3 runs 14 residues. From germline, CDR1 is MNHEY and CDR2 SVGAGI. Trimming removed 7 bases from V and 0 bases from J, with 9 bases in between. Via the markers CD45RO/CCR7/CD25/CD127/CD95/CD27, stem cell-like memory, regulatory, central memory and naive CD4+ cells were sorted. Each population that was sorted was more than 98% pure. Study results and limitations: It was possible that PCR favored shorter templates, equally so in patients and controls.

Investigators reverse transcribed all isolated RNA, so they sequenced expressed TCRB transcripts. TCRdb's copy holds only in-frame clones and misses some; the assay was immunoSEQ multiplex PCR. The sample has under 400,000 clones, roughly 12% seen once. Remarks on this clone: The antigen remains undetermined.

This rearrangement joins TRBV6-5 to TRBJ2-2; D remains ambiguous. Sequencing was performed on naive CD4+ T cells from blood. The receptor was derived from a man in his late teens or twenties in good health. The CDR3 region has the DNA TGTGCCAGCACCGAAGACACGAACACCGGGGAGCTGTTTTTT. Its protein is CASTEDTNTGELFF.